This T cell receptor beta chain appears in the sequencing data of a study of blood T cell repertoires in COVID-19. Study summary: Samples taken during acute and convalescent COVID-19 were collected in the United States, Italy and Spain. Sample material is recorded as cDNA or gDNA derived from T cells, B-cell-depleted T cells, or PBMCs.

Original processing methods: How many nucleated cells were present was estimated from reference gene primer amplification. The assay was immunoSEQ multiplex PCR, and TCRdb's table has in-frame clones only and misses some. Clone size and V and J calls were adopted from that table, with D and trimming inferred from the DNA. The table lists about 130,000 clones, roughly 85% of them singletons. The CDR3 has 15 amino acids. The ends lost 6 bases at V and 4 bases at J; junction bases unmatched: 9. Germline V gene lookup returns CDR1 KGHSH and CDR2 LQKENI. The chain is built from TRBV18 and TRBJ1-5; TRBD1 aligns across 7 bases. Sequencing input: peripheral blood. This sequence was found in an elderly woman with COVID-19, enrolled during active disease. This CDR3 reads CASSGDSLWNQPQHF. CDR3 nucleotide sequence: TGTGCCAGCTCGGGGGACAGTTTGTGGAATCAGCCCCAGCATTTT.